This T cell receptor beta chain was found in a study of blood T cell repertoires in COVID-19. Study-wide background: Acute and convalescent COVID-19 samples came from the United States, Italy and Spain. PBMCs, B-cell-depleted T cells, or T cells provided the cDNA or gDNA that made up the material.

Original processing notes: Amplification with reference gene primers provided the estimates of nucleated cell counts. TCRdb keeps only in-frame clones here, not all; method: immunoSEQ multiplex PCR. V and J calls and clone size follow that table, whereas D and trimming were derived from the DNA. The sample consists of some 180,000 clones, roughly three quarters of them appearing once. The sequencing input was peripheral blood. This clonotype was sampled from a woman aged 50 to 60 with active or convalescent COVID-19.

As DNA, the CDR3 is TGTGCCTGGAATGGCAACCGGGACAGGCGTGGAAACACCATATATTTT. This translates into CAWNGNRDRRGNTIYF. The chain joins TRBV30 to TRBJ1-3, with 8 positions matching TRBD1. This CDR3 has 16 amino acids. The ends lost 4 bases at V and 3 bases at J; junction bases unmatched: 11. Germline values: CDR1 GTSNPN, CDR2 SVGIG (reference sequence).